These T cell receptor beta chains were read from a single sample in a study of T cell clonotyping in hematopoietic cell transplantation. Method: immunoSEQ multiplex PCR; TCRdb's copy keeps in-frame clones and lacks some. The data show some 29,000 clones, with 60% to 85% seen just once and less than 7.5% held by the top ten. The source was peripheral blood mononuclear cells, collected before stem cell transplant. Receptor source: a woman in her 30s with chronic myeloid leukemia. Some clones in this sample may be carry-over from other donors' samples. Both conserved end residues are part of each CDR3. Each record gives: V gene, J gene, D gene, clone size, CDR3 DNA, CDR3 protein. The D gene is left open where the match is weak. Size is omitted from some rows. Given values are once, few, many or a class for expanded clones.

>TRBV30|TRBJ2-5|-|-
TGTGCCTGGAGTCAGGGATTATGGGAGACCCAGTACTTC
CAWSQGLWETQYF
>TRBV4-1|TRBJ1-5|-|-
TGCGCCAGCAGCCAGTACAGGGATTTGTCGAGCAATCAGCCCCAGCATTTT
CASSQYRDLSSNQPQHF
>TRBV5-1|TRBJ1-3|TRBD1|once
TGCGCCAGCAGCAGGACAGGGGAAACTGGAAACACCATATATTTT
CASSRTGETGNTIYF
>TRBV30|TRBJ1-5|-|few
TGTGCCTGGAATCCGGATAGCAATCAGCCCCAGCATTTT
CAWNPDSNQPQHF
>TRBV7-2|TRBJ1-1|TRBD1|-
TGTGCCAGCAGCTTACCTGACAGGGGTGACACTGAAGCTTTCTTT
CASSLPDRGDTEAFF
>TRBV4-1|TRBJ2-7|TRBD1|-
TGCGCCAGCAGCCAAGAGGAGACAGGGGTGGGCTCCTACGAGCAGTACTTC
CASSQEETGVGSYEQYF
>TRBV5-1|TRBJ2-5|-|-
TGCGCCAGCAGCTTGGCGACGCAGGGATCTTGGAGGAGGGTGGCCCAGTACTTC
CASSLATQGSWRRVAQYF
>TRBV5-4|TRBJ2-5|-|-
TGTGCCAGCAGTTTTACCGCCGGGACAACTCTTGGGGAGACCCAGTACTTC
CASSFTAGTTLGETQYF
>TRBV30|TRBJ1-1|-|-
TGTGCCTGGAGTCCTTTGGGGGCTGACAACACTGAAGCTTTCTTT
CAWSPLGADNTEAFF
>TRBV7-2|TRBJ1-5|-|-
TGTGCCAGCAGCTCATCGCGGAATCAGCCCCAGCATTTT
CASSSSRNQPQHF
>TRBV5-1|TRBJ2-3|TRBD2|-
TGCGCCAGCAGCCCTACCAGCGGGGGGGCCAGGACAGATACGCAGTATTTT
CASSPTSGGARTDTQYF
>TRBV7-7|TRBJ2-6|-|few
TGTGCTAGCAGCCCGTTCCAAGTTACTGGGGCCAACGTCCTGACTTTC
CASSPFQVTGANVLTF
>TRBV27|TRBJ1-2|TRBD1|-
TGTGCCAGCAGTTTTACCGACAGGGTAACAGATGGCTACACCTTC
CASSFTDRVTDGYTF
>TRBV7-9|TRBJ2-7|-|-
TGTGCCAGCAGCTTGCGGGGTTACGAGCAGTACTTC
CASSLRGYEQYF
>TRBV7-8|TRBJ1-2|-|-
TGTGCCAGCAGCTTAGTGGAGGGGTGGTCAGGCTACACCTTC
CASSLVEGWSGYTF
>TRBV4-1|TRBJ2-3|-|-
TGCGCCAGCAGCCCCGACTTCCCCGATACGCAGTATTTT
CASSPDFPDTQYF
>TRBV15|TRBJ1-3|-|few
TGTGCCACCAGCAGAGCGGACGGTTCTGGAAACACCATATATTTT
CATSRADGSGNTIYF
>TRBV10-3|TRBJ1-2|TRBD1|-
TGTGCCATCGGGACAGGGGGCTCCTATTCCTATGGCTACACCTTC
CAIGTGGSYSYGYTF
>TRBV7-9|TRBJ2-3|TRBD2|-
TGTGCCAGCAGCTCTAGCGGGGCTCGCACAGATACGCAGTATTTT
CASSSSGARTDTQYF
>TRBV27|TRBJ1-1|-|-
TGTGCCAGCAGTAAAGGGACAACTAACACTGAAGCTTTCTTT
CASSKGTTNTEAFF
>TRBV30|TRBJ1-1|TRBD1|-
TGTGCCTATCATACGACAGGGTACACTGAAGCTTTCTTT
CAYHTTGYTEAFF
>TRBV11-2|TRBJ1-2|-|-
TGTGCCAGCAGCTTAAGAGCACAAGCAAACTATGGCTACACCTTC
CASSLRAQANYGYTF
>TRBV7-9|TRBJ1-5|-|-
TGTGCCAGCAGCCCCCTCCTTAGCAATCAGCCCCAGCATTTT
CASSPLLSNQPQHF
>TRBV7-2|TRBJ2-3|-|once
TGTGCCAGCAGCTTAGCGGGGGTCGGCACAGATACGCAGTATTTT
CASSLAGVGTDTQYF
>TRBV29-1|TRBJ1-2|-|-
TGCAGCGTTGATCGGCAATGGGGGGGGGCGGCCCTCGGCTACACCTTC
CSVDRQWGGAALGYTF
>TRBV9|TRBJ2-2|-|-
TGTGCCAGCAGCCCGAATTTCGGGGAGCTGTTTTTT
CASSPNFGELFF
>TRBV15|TRBJ1-1|-|-
TGTGCCACCAGCAGAGATAGGGCATTCCGGGACACTGAAGCTTTCTTT
CATSRDRAFRDTEAFF
>TRBV5-4|TRBJ1-2|TRBD1|-
TGTGCCAGCAGCTTCGCCAGGGGGCACTATGGCTACACCTTC
CASSFARGHYGYTF
>TRBV29-1|TRBJ2-3|-|-
TGCAGCGTTGGGAGCAACACAGATACGCAGTATTTT
CSVGSNTDTQYF
>TRBV28|TRBJ1-3|-|-
TGTGCCAGCAGTTTTGGGGGGATCGGTGGAAACACCATATATTTT
CASSFGGIGGNTIYF
>TRBV19|TRBJ1-4|-|-
TGTGCCAGTAGTATAGATCACGGACGAGTAACTAATGAAAAACTGTTTTTT
CASSIDHGRVTNEKLFF
>TRBV7-2|TRBJ2-2|TRBD2|-
TGTGCCAGCAGCCTGAACTGGGGTTGGGGGGGAGCCGGGGAGCTGTTTTTT
CASSLNWGWGGAGELFF
>TRBV27|TRBJ2-5|-|-
TGTGCCAGCAGTTTTCAGGGAACCGTGGTACAAGAGACCCAGTACTTC
CASSFQGTVVQETQYF
>TRBV2|TRBJ1-6|-|-
TGTGCCAGCAGACTTAGACAGGAATATAATTCACCCCTCCACTTT
CASRLRQEYNSPLHF
>TRBV5-1|TRBJ1-2|-|-
TGCGCCAGCAGCTTGGGGGGGAGCCCCTATGGCTACACCTTC
CASSLGGSPYGYTF
>TRBV30|TRBJ1-1|-|-
TGTGCCTGGAGATTCGGGGGCGCCGGGAACACTGAAGCTTTCTTT
CAWRFGGAGNTEAFF
>TRBV11-1|TRBJ1-1|-|-
TGTGCCAGCAGCTTTCAACAGCCACGGAACACTGAAGCTTTCTTT
CASSFQQPRNTEAFF
>TRBV4-1|TRBJ1-1|-|-
TGCGCCAGCAGCCAAGATTGGGGAGCGGCTTTCTTT
CASSQDWGAAFF
>TRBV20-1|TRBJ2-1|-|-
TGCAGTGCTACCGGGGACAATGAGCAGTTCTTC
CSATGDNEQFF
>TRBV6-1|TRBJ1-2|-|-
TGTGCCAGTAGGGCGAAACATGGCTACACCTTC
CASRAKHGYTF
>TRBV19|TRBJ1-1|TRBD1|-
TGTGCCAGTAGTGTCACAGGGGTGGGGACTGAAGCTTTCTTT
CASSVTGVGTEAFF
>TRBV6-6|TRBJ1-2|-|-
TGTGCCAGCAATACACAGGAGTATGGCTACACCTTC
CASNTQEYGYTF
>TRBV2|TRBJ1-5|TRBD1|-
TGTGCCAGTCGGACAGGGGGGTCATATAGCAATCAGCCCCAGCATTTT
CASRTGGSYSNQPQHF
>TRBV2|TRBJ1-2|-|-
TGTGCCAGCAGTGAAGGGACTAACTATGGCTACACCTTC
CASSEGTNYGYTF
>TRBV6-5|TRBJ2-5|TRBD2|-
TGTGCCAGCAGGAGCGGGGGCCAAGAGACCCAGTACTTC
CASRSGGQETQYF
>TRBV6-5|TRBJ1-6|-|few
TGTGCCAGCAGTTACGGTACCGAAGCACCCCTCCACTTT
CASSYGTEAPLHF
>TRBV4-1|TRBJ1-4|-|-
TGCGCCAGCAGCCAAGACCACCTTGGGGATGAAAAACTGTTTTTT
CASSQDHLGDEKLFF
>TRBV18|TRBJ2-1|-|-
TGTGCCACCTCAGTCGGGGGTAACATCAATGAGCAGTTCTTC
CATSVGGNINEQFF
>TRBV30|TRBJ1-1|-|-
TGTGCCTGGAGTGAGGTGAACACTGAAGCTTTCTTT
CAWSEVNTEAFF
>TRBV6-5|TRBJ1-6|TRBD1|-
TGTGCCAGCAGTTACTCTAGGACAGGGAGCTCACCCCTCCACTTT
CASSYSRTGSSPLHF
>TRBV9|TRBJ1-2|-|-
TGTGCCAGCAGCGTGGGAGGTAACTATGGCTACACCTTC
CASSVGGNYGYTF